This T cell receptor beta chain came from a study of shared clonotypes between healthy human individuals. General study points: Naive subsets typically showed greater estimated richness than memory subsets. Clonotype sharing among donors likely depends on sequencing depth. Rarefaction revealed incomplete sorted-subset sequencing despite large depth.

Here immunoSEQ multiplex PCR was the method, and the copy in TCRdb shows in-frame clones only, minus some. The sample lists about 2 million clones; around 96% were seen once. Notes on this clone: The antigen is unknown.

Selected positively for CCR7 and CD45RO-negative, naive CD8 cells excluded terminally differentiated effector memory CD45RA+ cells. Trimming removed 7 bases from V and 3 bases from J, with 16 bases in between. The CDR3 sequence is 15 residues long. Germline-derived CDR1 and CDR2 are MNHEY and SMNVEV (reference sequence). The V call is TRBV27, the J call TRBJ2-1; TRBD1 might be the D (6 bases). Sequences were obtained from naive CD8+ T cells sorted from blood. The clonotype originates from a man in his late teens or twenties in good health. CDR3 coding DNA: TGTGCCAGCACCGAGGGAACAGGGATCTACAATGAGCAGTTCTTC. It codes for CASTEGTGIYNEQFF.